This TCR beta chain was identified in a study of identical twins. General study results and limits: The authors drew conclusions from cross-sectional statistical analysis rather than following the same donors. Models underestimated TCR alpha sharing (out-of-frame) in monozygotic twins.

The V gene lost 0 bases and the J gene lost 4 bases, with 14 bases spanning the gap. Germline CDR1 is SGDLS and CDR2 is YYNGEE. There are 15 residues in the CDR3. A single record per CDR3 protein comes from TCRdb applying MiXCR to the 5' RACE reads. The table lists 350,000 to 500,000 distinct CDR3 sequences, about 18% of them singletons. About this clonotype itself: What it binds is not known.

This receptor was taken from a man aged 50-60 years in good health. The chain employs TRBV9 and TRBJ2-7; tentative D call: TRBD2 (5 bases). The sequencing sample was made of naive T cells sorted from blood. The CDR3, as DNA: TGTGCCAGCAGCGTAGGTCAGGCGTCGGGATACGAGCAGTACTTC. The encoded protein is CASSVGQASGYEQYF.